The 18 T cell receptor beta chains given below trace back to one sample, sequenced in a study of T cell changes during pregnancy in multiple sclerosis. Repertoires were generated with immunoSEQ multiplex PCR, while TCRdb's copy carries only in-frame clones and drops some. This table holds tens of thousands of clones, about 90% found once. The source material was CD4+ T cells from peripheral blood mononuclear cells, sampled in the second trimester of pregnancy. The receptors here all came from a female donor with multiple sclerosis, enrolled in a pregnancy study.

This clone was seen once. This chain links TRBV5-6 with TRBJ2-1; 11 positions agree with TRBD1. V was pared by 0 bases and J by 1 base, with 0 bases of the junction left unmatched. This CDR3 contains 16 residues. The germline V gene has CDR1 SGHDT and CDR2 YYEEEE. The CDR3 loop reads CASSLGDRGSYNEQFF. The CDR3 nucleotides read TGTGCCAGCAGCTTGGGGGACAGGGGGTCCTACAATGAGCAGTTCTTC. The full variable domain, with the rest looked up from reference TRBV5-6 and TRBJ2-1, is DAGVTQSPTHLIKTRGQQVTLRCSPKSGHDTVSWYQQALGQGPQFIFQYYEEEERQRGNFPDRFSGHQFPNYSSELNVNALLLGDSALYLCASSLGDRGSYNEQFFGPGTRLTVL.

The genes are TRBV5-1 and TRBJ1-4, with TRBD1 matching over 9 bases. Per the germline V gene, CDR1 is SGHRS and CDR2 is YFSETQ. The CDR3 totals 16 residues. V dropped 3 bases and J dropped 4; count of bases not matched to a gene: 7. The CDR3 loop is CASSSGTGRLNEKLFF. Written as DNA, the CDR3 is TGCGCCAGCAGCTCGGGGACAGGGCGTCTTAATGAAAAACTGTTTTTT.

This clone was counted between two and nine times. This chain links TRBV30 with TRBJ2-2; 12 nucleotides match TRBD2. The trim removed 0 bases at V and 6 bases at J, leaving 5 bases unmatched. The CDR3 has 16 amino acids. Germline loops: CDR1 GTSNPN, CDR2 SVGIG (reference sequence). The chain's CDR3 is CAWSVGLAGFAGELFF. The CDR3 DNA reads as TGTGCCTGGAGTGTTGGACTAGCGGGATTTGCCGGGGAGCTGTTTTTT.

The CDR3: CASSAGLSRSGNTIYF. In DNA, the CDR3 is TGTGCCAGCAGCGCGGGCCTTTCTCGCTCTGGAAACACCATATATTTT. The V gene is TRBV5-4, the J gene TRBJ1-3, with unresolved D. The length of the CDR3 is 16 residues. V was shortened by 4 bases and J by 0 bases, with 14 bases between the two germline ends. CDR1 and CDR2 (germline): SGHNT, YYREEE (reference sequence).

V usage is TRBV19 and J usage is TRBJ2-5; 8 nucleotides agree with TRBD1. This CDR3 is 14 amino acids long. The V and J ends lost 5 bases and 5 bases, in that order; junction bases with no gene match: 7. CDR1 is LNHDA, CDR2 SQIVND, per germline (reference sequence). As DNA, the CDR3 is TGTGCCAGTAGTCGGACAGGGTATGACGAGACCCAGTACTTC. Protein sequence: CASSRTGYDETQYF.

The V gene is TRBV16, the J gene TRBJ1-4; D gene uncertain. Looked up from germline, CDR1 is KGHSY and CDR2 is FQNENV. Trimming pared 0 bases from V and 8 bases from J, leaving 16 bases between. The CDR3 runs to 16 residues. The CDR3 DNA is TGTGCCAGCAGCCAATCTATAGGAGGGAGGAACGAAAAACTGTTTTTT. Its translation is CASSQSIGGRNEKLFF.

The chain employs TRBV7-6 and TRBJ2-5; D gene uncertain. Germline CDR1 SGHVS, CDR2 FNYEAQ. The CDR3 sequence is 14 residues long. The germline V and J ends were trimmed by 5 bases and 5 bases, with 15 bases remaining between them. CDR3 sequence: CASSARPEAETQYF. CDR3 nucleotides: TGTGCCAGCAGCGCCCGACCAGAGGCGGAGACCCAGTACTTC.

CDR3: CASSLFQGVTSYEQYF. CDR3 in DNA: TGTGCCAGCAGCTTATTCCAGGGGGTGACCTCCTACGAGCAGTACTTC. The chain carries TRBV11-2 and TRBJ2-7; 7 nucleotides line up with TRBD1. Germline V gene lookup returns CDR1 SGHAT and CDR2 FQNNGV. V dropped 2 bases and J dropped 0; count of bases not matched to a gene: 7. This CDR3 contains 16 residues.

The rearrangement uses TRBV5-6 and TRBJ2-7; TRBD1 matches 11 bases. The CDR3 spans 19 residues. The J segment lost 4 bases and the V segment lost 4 bases, leaving 19 bases of the junction unmatched. The germline V gene encodes CDR1 SGHDT and CDR2 YYEEEE. The CDR3 DNA sequence: TGTGCCAGCAGCCGTTCCTCAAAGGACAGGGGGCTTAGTTTTTACGAGCAGTACTTC. Translating it yields CASSRSSKDRGLSFYEQYF.

This clone has a single count. The rearrangement links TRBV2 to TRBJ2-3; D ambiguous. The germline V and J ends were trimmed by 5 bases and 7 bases, with 7 bases remaining between them. Germline V gives CDR1 SNHLY, CDR2 FYNNEI. The CDR3 is 11 residues long. CDR3 amino acids: CASSSQYTQYF. CDR3 DNA sequence: TGTGCCAGCAGTAGTCAGTATACGCAGTATTTT. Looking up the rest from reference TRBV2 and TRBJ2-3 gives the full variable domain: EPEVTQTPSHQVTQMGQEVILRCVPISNHLYFYWYRQILGQKVEFLVSFYNNEISEKSEIFDDQFSVERPDGSNFTLKIRSTKLEDSAMYFCASSSQYTQYFGPGTRLTVL.

The V call is TRBV5-4, the J call TRBJ2-1, with 11 bases fitting TRBD2. CDR1 and CDR2 from the germline V gene are SGHNT and YYREEE (reference sequence). The CDR3 has 16 amino acids. J lost 10 bases, V lost 6 bases, and 15 bases had no gene match. CDR3 coding DNA: TGTGCCAGCAACCCTCAAACTAGCGGGGGCGCTCGCGAGCAGTTCTTC. As protein: CASNPQTSGGAREQFF.

The V gene is TRBV6-1, the J gene TRBJ1-1, with D perhaps matching TRBD1 (5 bases). Germline CDR1 is MNHNS and CDR2 is SASEGT. Trimming shortened V by 8 bases and J by 5 bases, and 18 bases separated the two germline ends. This CDR3 spans 14 amino acids. The CDR3 DNA reads TGTGCCAGCGGGTGGGCGGGGGAGGGGACTGAAGCTTTCTTT. Its translation is CASGWAGEGTEAFF.

This chain links TRBV19 with TRBJ2-1; the D gene is possibly TRBD2 (6 bases). The germline V gene has CDR1 LNHDA and CDR2 SQIVND (reference sequence). This CDR3 comprises 14 residues. Trimming stripped 6 bases from V and 14 bases from J, with 23 bases between. CDR3 region: CASSSGTLNLGEFF. The CDR3 nucleotides read TGTGCCAGTAGCTCCGGGACTTTAAATTTGGGCGAGTTCTTC.

The chain combines TRBV15 with TRBJ1-4; 9 positions match TRBD1. CDR1 is LNHNV, CDR2 YYDKDF, per germline (reference sequence). V shed 4 bases and J 8 bases; nucleotides not matched to a gene: 8. The CDR3 runs to 15 residues. Here the CDR3 DNA reads TGTGCCACCAGCAAGGAAAGGACAGGGGAGGAAAAACTGTTTTTT. This encodes CATSKERTGEEKLFF.

V usage is TRBV5-1 and J usage is TRBJ2-5, with unresolved D. Germline-derived CDR1 and CDR2 are SGHRS and YFSETQ. The V end lost 1 base, the J end lost 2 bases, and 6 bases lay between the germline ends. The CDR3 is made up of 13 amino acids. The CDR3 spells CASSLTRQETQYF. The CDR3 DNA reads TGCGCCAGCAGCTTGACAAGACAAGAGACCCAGTACTTC.

V usage is TRBV6-5 and J usage is TRBJ1-1; D remains ambiguous. V lost 8 bases and J lost 1, with 14 bases in between. Germline V CDR1 and CDR2: MNHEY, SVGAGI. The CDR3 spans 14 residues. The CDR3 nucleotides read TGTGCCAGCCGCGTGACTGGGAGGAACACTGAAGCTTTCTTT. As protein: CASRVTGRNTEAFF.

The genes are TRBV18 and TRBJ1-1, with TRBD1 identical over 7 bases. From germline, CDR1 is KGHSH and CDR2 LQKENI. The CDR3 length is 14 residues. With V trimmed by 4 bases and J by 2 bases, 4 bases remained unmatched. The CDR3 loop is CASSLGTVNTEAFF. CDR3 sequence (DNA): TGTGCCAGCTCACTAGGGACAGTTAACACTGAAGCTTTCTTT.

The CDR3 loop reads CASRPGTVGYGYTF. The DNA of the CDR3 is TGTGCCAGCAGACCCGGGACAGTGGGCTATGGCTACACCTTC. The V and J genes are TRBV2 and TRBJ1-2; 7 bases agree with TRBD1. V trimming: 6 bases; J trimming: 4 bases; junction bases outside the gene matches: 8. The CDR3 contains 14 residues. Germline lookup yields CDR1 SNHLY and CDR2 FYNNEI.